The clone carrying this T cell receptor (beta chain) has a single count. The antigen is undetermined. This sample was taken from a study of vaccination and CD4 T cells after COVID-19. Turning to the study itself: Investigators drew the post-COVID samples a median roughly 96 days after diagnosis, with a range of 35 to 161. Cellular stimulation was performed using overlapping spike peptides derived from SARS-CoV-2, HCoV-NL63, HCoV-OC43 and HCoV-229E.

Cultured CD4+ T cell DNA was sequenced using the Oncomine TCR Beta short-read assay. TCRdb used MiXCR to reprocess the PCR reads, holding one entry per CDR3 protein. The sample consists of around 19,000 distinct CDR3 sequences, 50% to 75% of them appearing once. V lost 3 bases and J 4 bases, leaving 14 bases between the germline ends. The CDR3 length is 15 residues. Looked up from germline, CDR1 is SEHNR and CDR2 is FQNEAQ (reference sequence). Regarding treatment: approximately 9-day PBMC culture with coronavirus spike peptide pools or control peptides (ViraFEST assay). Following expansion of antigen-specific T cells with peptide pools, ViraFEST then sequenced TCRs. Both day 3 and day 7 involved replacing half of the medium with fresh IL-2 medium.

The gene calls are TRBV7-9 and TRBJ2-3; D is possibly TRBD1 or TRBD2 (6 bases each). The TCR sequence derives from a human donor who had recovered from COVID-19. The specimen was CD4+ T cells from blood, cultured in vitro. The CDR3 loop reads CASSLEGGDSDTQYF. The CDR3, as DNA: TGTGCCAGCAGCTTGGAGGGGGGCGACTCAGATACGCAGTATTTT.